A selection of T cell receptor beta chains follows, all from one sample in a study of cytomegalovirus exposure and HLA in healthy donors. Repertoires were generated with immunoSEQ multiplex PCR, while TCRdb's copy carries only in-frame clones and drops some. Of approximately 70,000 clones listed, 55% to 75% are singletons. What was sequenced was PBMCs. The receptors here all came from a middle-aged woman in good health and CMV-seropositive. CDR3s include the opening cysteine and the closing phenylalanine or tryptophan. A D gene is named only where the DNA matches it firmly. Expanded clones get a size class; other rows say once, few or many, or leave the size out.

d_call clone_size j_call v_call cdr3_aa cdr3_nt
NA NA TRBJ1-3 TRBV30 CGAGLAGNTIYF TGTGGGGCCGGGCTAGCAGGAAACACCATATATTTT
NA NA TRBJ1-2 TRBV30 CAWSPGDSYGYTF TGTGCCTGGAGTCCCGGGGATAGTTATGGCTACACCTTC
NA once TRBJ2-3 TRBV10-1 CASSRTEVDTQYF TGCGCCAGCAGCCGGACAGAGGTCGATACGCAGTATTTT
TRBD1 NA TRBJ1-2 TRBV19 CASRAGTGPYGYTF TGTGCCAGTAGAGCCGGGACAGGGCCCTATGGCTACACCTTC
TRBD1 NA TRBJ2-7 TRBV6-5 CASSSAPKQGDYEQYF TGTGCCAGCAGTTCCGCCCCTAAACAGGGGGACTACGAGCAGTACTTC
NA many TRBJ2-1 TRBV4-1 CASAKTGVGLNEQFF TGCGCCAGCGCGAAAACAGGGGTGGGACTGAATGAGCAGTTCTTC
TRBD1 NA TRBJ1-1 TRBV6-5 CASGQGRKSEAFF TGTGCCAGCGGACAGGGGAGGAAGTCTGAAGCTTTCTTT
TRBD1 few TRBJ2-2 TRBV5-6 CASSLGTGTGELFF TGTGCCAGCAGCTTGGGGACAGGCACCGGGGAGCTGTTTTTT
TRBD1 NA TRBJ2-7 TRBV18 CASSPSAGGTSYEQYF TGTGCCAGCTCACCATCGGCAGGGGGCACTTCCTACGAGCAGTACTTC
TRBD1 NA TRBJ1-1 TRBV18 CASSPSTPGQMNTEAFF TGTGCCAGCTCACCTTCAACCCCGGGACAGATGAACACTGAAGCTTTCTTT
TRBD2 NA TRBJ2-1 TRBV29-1 CSVSGLAVFNNEQFF TGCAGCGTCTCGGGACTAGCGGTTTTCAACAATGAGCAGTTCTTC
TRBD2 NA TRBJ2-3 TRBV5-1 CASSQSSGGNTDTQYF TGCGCCAGCAGCCAATCTAGCGGGGGGAACACAGATACGCAGTATTTT
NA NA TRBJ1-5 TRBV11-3 CASSPAGEMGNQPQHF TGTGCCAGCAGCCCAGCGGGGGAAATGGGCAATCAGCCCCAGCATTTT
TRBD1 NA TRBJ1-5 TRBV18 CASSRDRGLGSNQPQHF TGTGCCAGCTCACGGGACAGGGGGTTGGGAAGCAATCAGCCCCAGCATTTT
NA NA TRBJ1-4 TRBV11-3 CASSPAASRGEKLFF TGTGCCAGCAGCCCAGCGGCGTCCAGGGGTGAAAAACTGTTTTTT
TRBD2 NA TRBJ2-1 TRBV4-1 CASSLPGGGPSNEQFF TGCGCCAGCAGCCTTCCCGGCGGGGGGCCCTCCAATGAGCAGTTCTTC
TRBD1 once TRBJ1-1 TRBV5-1 CASSRNDRVTEAFF TGCGCCAGCAGCCGGAACGACAGGGTCACTGAAGCTTTCTTT
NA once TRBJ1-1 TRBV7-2 CASSLEVGTNTEAFF TGTGCCAGCAGCTTAGAGGTAGGGACTAACACTGAAGCTTTCTTT
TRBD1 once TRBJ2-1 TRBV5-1 CASSVGQGLGEQFF TGCGCCAGCAGCGTCGGACAGGGCTTAGGTGAGCAGTTCTTC
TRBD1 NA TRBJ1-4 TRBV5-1 CASSSTGGSEKLFF TGCGCCAGCAGCTCCACAGGGGGTTCTGAAAAACTGTTTTTT
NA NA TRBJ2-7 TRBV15 CATSRVDRKEEQYF TGTGCCACCAGCAGAGTCGACAGGAAGGAAGAGCAGTACTTC
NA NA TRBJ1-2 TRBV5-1 CASSWARGRGSGYTF TGCGCCAGCAGCTGGGCCCGCGGGAGGGGCTCTGGCTACACCTTC
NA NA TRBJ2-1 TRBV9 CASSPERRGTYNEQFF TGTGCCAGCAGCCCGGAGCGCAGGGGGACTTACAATGAGCAGTTCTTC
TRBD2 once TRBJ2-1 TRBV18 CASSPQRGGYNEQFF TGTGCCAGCTCACCACAGCGGGGGGGGTACAATGAGCAGTTCTTC
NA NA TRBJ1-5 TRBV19 CASADIYSNQPQHF TGTGCCAGTGCCGACATTTATAGCAATCAGCCCCAGCATTTT
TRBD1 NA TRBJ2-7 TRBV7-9 CASSRGQGLIYEQYF TGTGCCAGCAGCCGAGGACAGGGCCTCATCTACGAGCAGTACTTC
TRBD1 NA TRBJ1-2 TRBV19 CASSIAADRVLYGYTF TGTGCCAGTAGTATAGCCGCCGACAGGGTGCTCTATGGCTACACCTTC
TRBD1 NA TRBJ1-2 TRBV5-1 CASSPVRQGADGYTF TGCGCCAGCAGCCCGGTGAGACAGGGGGCGGATGGCTACACCTTC
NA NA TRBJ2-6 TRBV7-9 CASSFGFPSGANVLTF TGTGCCAGCAGCTTTGGCTTCCCGTCTGGGGCCAACGTCCTGACTTTC
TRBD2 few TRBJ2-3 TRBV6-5 CASSASGGPDTQYF TGTGCCAGCAGTGCTAGCGGGGGGCCAGATACGCAGTATTTT
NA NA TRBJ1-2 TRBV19 CASSTGLNYGYTF TGTGCCAGTAGTACAGGCCTTAACTATGGCTACACCTTC
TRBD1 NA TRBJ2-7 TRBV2 CASRRTGTSYEQYF TGTGCCAGCCGCCGGACAGGGACCTCCTACGAGCAGTACTTC
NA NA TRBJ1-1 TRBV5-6 CASSLFGVEDTEAFF TGTGCCAGCAGCTTGTTCGGGGTGGAGGACACTGAAGCTTTCTTT
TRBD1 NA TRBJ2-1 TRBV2 CASRLRDRASNEQFF TGTGCCAGCCGTCTCCGGGACAGGGCTTCGAATGAGCAGTTCTTC
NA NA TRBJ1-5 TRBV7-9 CASSLENNQPQHF TGTGCCAGCAGCTTGGAGAACAATCAGCCCCAGCATTTT
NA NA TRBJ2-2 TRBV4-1 CASSRQPNTGELFF TGCGCCAGCAGCCGACAGCCCAACACCGGGGAGCTGTTTTTT
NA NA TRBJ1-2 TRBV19 CASTPGNWVYGYTF TGTGCCAGTACCCCCGGGAATTGGGTCTATGGCTACACCTTC
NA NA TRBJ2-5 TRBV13 CASSRGGQGGETQYF TGTGCCAGCAGCCGGGGCGGGCAGGGAGGAGAGACCCAGTACTTC
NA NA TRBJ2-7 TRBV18 CASSPFTGTSSYEQYF TGTGCCAGCTCACCGTTTACCGGGACATCATCCTACGAGCAGTACTTC
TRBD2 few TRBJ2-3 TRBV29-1 CSGLAGGADTQYF TGCAGCGGGCTAGCGGGGGGTGCGGATACGCAGTATTTT
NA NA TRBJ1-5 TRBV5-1 CASSFGSTDQPQHF TGCGCCAGCAGCTTTGGGAGCACGGATCAGCCCCAGCATTTT
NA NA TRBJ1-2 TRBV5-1 CASSSGGHGGYTF TGCGCCAGCAGCTCGGGGGGGCACGGGGGCTACACCTTC
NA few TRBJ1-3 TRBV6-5 CASSPEGSGNTIYF TGTGCCAGCAGCCCCGAGGGCTCTGGAAACACCATATATTTT
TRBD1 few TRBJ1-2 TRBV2 CATTQGNYGYTF TGTGCCACCACACAGGGGAACTATGGCTACACCTTC
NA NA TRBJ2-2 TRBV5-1 CASSLSRSTGELFF TGCGCCAGCAGCTTGTCTAGGAGCACCGGGGAGCTGTTTTTT
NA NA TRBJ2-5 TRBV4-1 CASSQDVRALQETQYF TGCGCCAGCAGCCAAGATGTTCGAGCACTCCAAGAGACCCAGTACTTC
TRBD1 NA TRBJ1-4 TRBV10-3 CAISGQGTNEKLFF TGTGCCATCAGTGGACAGGGGACTAATGAAAAACTGTTTTTT
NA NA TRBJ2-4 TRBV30 CAWRKAGENIQYF TGTGCCTGGAGGAAGGCAGGGGAAAACATTCAGTACTTC
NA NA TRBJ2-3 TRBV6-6 CASSLGLTTDTQYF TGTGCCAGCAGTTTGGGACTTACCACAGATACGCAGTATTTT
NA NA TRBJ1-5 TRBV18 CASSDRNQPQHF TGTGCCAGCTCAGACAGAAATCAGCCCCAGCATTTT
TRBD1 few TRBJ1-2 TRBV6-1 CASSPGQGADGYTF TGTGCCAGCAGCCCGGGACAGGGGGCCGATGGCTACACCTTC
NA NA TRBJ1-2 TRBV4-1 CASSHFGKSDDYGYTF TGCGCCAGCAGCCACTTCGGGAAATCGGATGACTATGGCTACACCTTC
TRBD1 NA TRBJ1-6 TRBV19 CATRTGLNSPLHF TGTGCCACCCGGACAGGATTAAATTCACCCCTCCACTTT
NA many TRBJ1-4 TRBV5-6 CASSLQGRGEKLFF TGTGCCAGCAGCTTGCAGGGGAGAGGGGAAAAACTGTTTTTT
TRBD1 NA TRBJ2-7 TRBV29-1 CSVEGTGGVSSYEQYF TGCAGCGTTGAGGGGACAGGGGGTGTCTCCTCCTACGAGCAGTACTTC
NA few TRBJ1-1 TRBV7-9 CASSPEGSGTAFF TGTGCCAGCAGCCCAGAGGGTAGCGGGACAGCTTTCTTT
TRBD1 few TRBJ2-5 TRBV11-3 CASSQTGMETQYF TGTGCCAGCAGCCAGACAGGGATGGAGACCCAGTACTTC
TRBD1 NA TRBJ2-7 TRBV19 CASTQGQGVYYEQYF TGTGCCAGTACCCAAGGACAGGGGGTCTACTACGAGCAGTACTTC
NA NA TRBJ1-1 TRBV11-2 CASSFSRAEAFF TGTGCCAGCAGCTTTTCTCGGGCTGAAGCTTTCTTT
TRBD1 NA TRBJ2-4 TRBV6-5 CASGISTGGDVIQYF TGTGCCAGCGGTATATCTACAGGGGGTGATGTCATTCAGTACTTC